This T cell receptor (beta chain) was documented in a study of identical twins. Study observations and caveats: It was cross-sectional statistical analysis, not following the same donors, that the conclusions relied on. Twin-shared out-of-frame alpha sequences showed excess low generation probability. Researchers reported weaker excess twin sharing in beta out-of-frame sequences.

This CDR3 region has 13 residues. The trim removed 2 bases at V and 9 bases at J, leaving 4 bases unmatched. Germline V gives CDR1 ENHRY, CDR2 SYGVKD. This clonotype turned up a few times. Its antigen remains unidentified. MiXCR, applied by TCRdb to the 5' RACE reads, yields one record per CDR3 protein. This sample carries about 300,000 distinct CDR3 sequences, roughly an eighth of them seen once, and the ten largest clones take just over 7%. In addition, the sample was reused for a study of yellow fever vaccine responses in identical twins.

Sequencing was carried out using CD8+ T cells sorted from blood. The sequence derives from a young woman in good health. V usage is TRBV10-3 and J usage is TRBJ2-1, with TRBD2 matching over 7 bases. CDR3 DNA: TGTGCCATCAGTGAGACTAGCGAGACTGAGCAGTTCTTC. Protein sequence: CAISETSETEQFF.